The rows below give T cell receptor beta chains drawn from one sample of a study of technical replicates of blood from a few donors. Assay used: immunoSEQ multiplex PCR; TCRdb lists only in-frame clones, some missing. In the table there are more than 95,000 clones, 95% of which are singletons. What was sequenced was T cells isolated from PBMCs. Receptors originate from a human donor in good health. CDR3s include the opening cysteine and the closing phenylalanine or tryptophan. A D gene is named only where the DNA matches it firmly. Where a row states a size, it is once, few, many or the class of an expanded clone; other rows omit it.

V gene	clone size	D gene	J gene	CDR3 protein	CDR3 DNA
TRBV5-4	NA	TRBD1	TRBJ1-6	CASSLGQGAKNSPLHF	TGTGCCAGCAGCTTGGGACAGGGGGCGAAGAATTCACCCCTCCACTTT
TRBV18	NA	NA	TRBJ2-1	CASSDGKVYNEQFF	TGTGCCAGCTCAGACGGGAAGGTCTACAATGAGCAGTTCTTC
TRBV7-8	NA	NA	TRBJ2-5	CASSPRDSSGETQYF	TGTGCCAGCAGCCCCCGAGATAGCTCTGGTGAGACCCAGTACTTC
TRBV19	NA	TRBD1	TRBJ1-5	CASSIPKAGGYQPQHF	TGTGCCAGTAGTATACCTAAGGCAGGGGGATATCAGCCCCAGCATTTT
TRBV29-1	NA	TRBD1	TRBJ2-5	CSVGGQGTAQETQYF	TGCAGCGTGGGGGGACAGGGGACCGCCCAAGAGACCCAGTACTTC
TRBV5-6	NA	NA	TRBJ1-3	CASSLGMNTIYF	TGTGCCAGCAGCTTGGGTATGAACACCATATATTTT
TRBV6-5	NA	TRBD2	TRBJ2-1	CASSYSGSGYDEQFF	TGTGCCAGCAGTTATAGCGGGAGTGGTTACGATGAGCAGTTCTTC
TRBV15	NA	TRBD1	TRBJ1-2	CATSRADRGHGYTF	TGTGCCACCAGCAGAGCGGACAGGGGGCATGGCTACACCTTC
TRBV7-9	NA	TRBD1	TRBJ1-4	CASSHDRGNEKLFF	TGTGCCAGCAGCCATGACAGGGGTAATGAAAAACTGTTTTTT
TRBV2	NA	NA	TRBJ2-7	CASARTASSYEQYF	TGTGCCAGCGCGCGGACAGCTAGCTCCTACGAGCAGTACTTC
TRBV20-1	NA	NA	TRBJ1-2	CSVTANYGYTF	TGCAGTGTCACAGCTAACTATGGCTACACCTTC
TRBV19	NA	NA	TRBJ2-7	CASSASSVSSYEQYF	TGTGCCAGTAGTGCCTCTAGCGTCAGCTCCTACGAGCAGTACTTC
TRBV7-6	NA	TRBD2	TRBJ2-2	CASSSRGLAGGPNTGELFF	TGTGCCAGCAGCTCCAGGGGACTAGCGGGGGGCCCGAACACCGGGGAGCTGTTTTTT
TRBV2	once	TRBD2	TRBJ2-7	CASTLGGGGAYEQYF	TGTGCCAGCACCCTCGGCGGCGGGGGGGCCTACGAGCAGTACTTC
TRBV18	once	TRBD2	TRBJ2-1	CASSKVLAGGEQFF	TGTGCCAGCTCAAAAGTACTAGCGGGGGGTGAGCAGTTCTTC
TRBV6-4	NA	TRBD2	TRBJ2-3	CASSETSGSFRTDTQYF	TGTGCCAGCAGTGAGACTAGCGGGAGCTTTCGCACAGATACGCAGTATTTT
TRBV10-1	NA	NA	TRBJ2-3	CASSVGVLADTQYF	TGCGCCAGCAGTGTGGGCGTACTGGCAGATACGCAGTATTTT
TRBV23-1	NA	TRBD1	TRBJ2-7	CASSQLGDRDRGYEQYF	TGCGCCAGCAGTCAATTAGGAGACCGGGACAGGGGCTACGAGCAGTACTTC
TRBV29-1	once	NA	TRBJ2-7	CSVAGVAYEQYF	TGCAGCGTCGCCGGAGTCGCATACGAGCAGTACTTC
TRBV19	NA	TRBD1	TRBJ1-4	CASSIPPGTGYRRATNEKLFF	TGTGCCAGTAGTATTCCACCCGGGACAGGGTATAGAAGGGCAACTAATGAAAAACTGTTTTTT
TRBV11-3	NA	TRBD2	TRBJ2-3	CASSGSGLAGPRSHTDTQYF	TGTGCCAGCAGCGGCTCGGGACTAGCGGGGCCCCGAAGCCACACAGATACGCAGTATTTT
TRBV4-1	NA	NA	TRBJ2-1	CASSPRRTQLYNEQFF	TGCGCCAGCAGCCCTCGTCGGACTCAACTCTACAATGAGCAGTTCTTC
TRBV29-1	NA	NA	TRBJ1-3	CSVPGGEPSDTIYF	TGCAGCGTTCCTGGGGGAGAACCTAGCGACACCATATATTTT
TRBV7-9	NA	TRBD1	TRBJ1-4	CASSWGDREVEKLFF	TGTGCCAGCAGCTGGGGAGACAGGGAGGTGGAAAAACTGTTTTTT
TRBV5-6	NA	TRBD1	TRBJ2-7	CASSLRTGVDYEQYF	TGTGCCAGCAGCCTACGGACAGGGGTCGACTACGAGCAGTACTTC
TRBV18	NA	NA	TRBJ1-1	CANHGVNTEAFF	TGTGCCAACCACGGGGTGAACACTGAAGCTTTCTTT
TRBV19	NA	NA	TRBJ1-5	CASSIHSGSSNQPQHF	TGTGCCAGTAGTATCCATTCGGGTTCGAGCAATCAGCCCCAGCATTTT
TRBV11-2	NA	NA	TRBJ1-1	CASSGQYTEAFF	TGTGCCAGCAGTGGACAATACACTGAAGCTTTCTTT
TRBV28	NA	TRBD1	TRBJ2-2	CASGGQGALSNTGELFF	TGTGCCAGCGGAGGACAGGGGGCCCTCTCGAACACCGGGGAGCTGTTTTTT
TRBV7-2	NA	TRBD1	TRBJ2-7	CASSFSGTGDYEQYF	TGTGCCAGCAGCTTTTCAGGGACAGGGGACTACGAGCAGTACTTC
TRBV18	NA	NA	TRBJ1-1	CASSPDSTEAFF	TGTGCCAGCTCACCGGACAGCACTGAAGCTTTCTTT
TRBV12-2	NA	NA	TRBJ2-4	CASRPGRSVAKNIQYF	TGTGCAAGTCGACCCGGTCGGTCCGTAGCCAAAAACATTCAGTACTTC
TRBV27	NA	NA	TRBJ1-1	CASSTQIQGPEAFF	TGTGCCAGCAGCACTCAGATACAGGGCCCTGAAGCTTTCTTT
TRBV11-3	NA	NA	TRBJ2-1	CASSLGHRGSYNEQFF	TGTGCCAGCAGCTTAGGGCATCGGGGTAGCTACAATGAGCAGTTCTTC
TRBV19	NA	NA	TRBJ2-7	CASSPPGGEQYF	TGTGCCAGTAGTCCCCCGGGTGGAGAGCAGTACTTC
TRBV6-5	NA	NA	TRBJ1-4	CASRLDGTNEKLFF	TGTGCCAGCAGATTAGATGGAACTAATGAAAAACTGTTTTTT
TRBV27	NA	TRBD2	TRBJ2-3	CASSPLPGGRTDTQYF	TGTGCCAGCAGTCCACTACCGGGGGGGCGCACAGATACGCAGTATTTT